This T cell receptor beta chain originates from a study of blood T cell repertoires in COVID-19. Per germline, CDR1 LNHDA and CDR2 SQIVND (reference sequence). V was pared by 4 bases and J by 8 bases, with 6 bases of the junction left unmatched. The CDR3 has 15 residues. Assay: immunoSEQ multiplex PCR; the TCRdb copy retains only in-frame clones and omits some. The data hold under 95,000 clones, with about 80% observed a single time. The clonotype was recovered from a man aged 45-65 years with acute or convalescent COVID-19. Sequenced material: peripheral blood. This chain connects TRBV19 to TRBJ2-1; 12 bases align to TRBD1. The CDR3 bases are TGTGCCAGTAGTACCGGGACAGGGGGCCTCGATGAGCAGTTCTTC. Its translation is CASSTGTGGLDEQFF.